These T cell receptor beta chains were read from a single sample in a study of shared clonotypes between healthy human individuals. The protocol was immunoSEQ multiplex PCR, while the TCRdb copy is restricted to in-frame clones and leaves out a portion. Among 490,000 or so clones listed, 70% to 85% were seen once. The material sequenced was PBMCs. These receptor sequences come from a woman in her thirties or forties in good health. Some clones in this sample may be carry-over from other donors' samples. The CDR3 runs from the conserved cysteine through the conserved F or W. The D gene is left open where the match is weak. The listing skips clone size in some rows; elsewhere it reads once, few, many or a size class.

>-|TRBJ2-4|TRBD2|TRBV28
CASSSQAGAGKNIQYF
TGTGCCAGCAGTTCCCAAGCGGGAGCAGGCAAAAACATTCAGTACTTC
>-|TRBJ2-1|-|TRBV18
CASSPTGYNEQFF
TGTGCCAGCTCACCAACAGGATACAATGAGCAGTTCTTC
>-|TRBJ1-2|-|TRBV7-9
CASSLIGGGYTF
TGTGCCAGCAGCTTAATTGGGGGCGGCTACACCTTC
>many|TRBJ2-7|-|TRBV28
CASRLWSSYEQYF
TGTGCCAGCCGACTTTGGAGCTCCTACGAGCAGTACTTC
>few|TRBJ2-7|TRBD1|TRBV7-6
CASSVIPGTEYEQYF
TGTGCCAGCAGCGTTATACCCGGGACAGAGTACGAGCAGTACTTC
>-|TRBJ2-7|-|TRBV19
CASSIGRTANYEQYF
TGTGCCAGTAGTATCGGGCGGACAGCCAACTACGAGCAGTACTTC
>once|TRBJ2-7|TRBD1|TRBV7-2
CASSPQTGGEQYF
TGTGCCAGCAGCCCCCAGACAGGGGGCGAGCAGTACTTC
>-|TRBJ2-1|-|TRBV7-2
CASSYLRGLNNEQFF
TGTGCCAGCAGCTACTTAAGAGGGCTTAACAATGAGCAGTTCTTC
>-|TRBJ1-5|-|TRBV27
CASSFRGGGQPQHF
TGTGCCAGCAGTTTCAGGGGAGGCGGTCAGCCCCAGCATTTT
>-|TRBJ1-1|-|TRBV25-1
CASRLFPNTEAFF
TGTGCCAGCAGGCTGTTCCCGAACACTGAAGCTTTCTTT
>-|TRBJ2-1|-|TRBV9
CASSVEGDLYNEQFF
TGTGCCAGCAGCGTAGAGGGGGACTTGTACAATGAGCAGTTCTTC
>-|TRBJ2-5|-|TRBV7-7
CASSLRQGNGETQYF
TGTGCTAGCAGCTTGCGGCAGGGTAATGGAGAGACCCAGTACTTC
>-|TRBJ1-4|-|TRBV19
CASLKIGAEKLFF
TGTGCCAGTCTCAAAATCGGGGCTGAAAAACTGTTTTTT
>-|TRBJ2-3|TRBD2|TRBV5-4
CASSLPGGSTDTQYF
TGTGCCAGCAGCTTGCCCGGGGGGAGCACAGATACGCAGTATTTT
>-|TRBJ2-7|-|TRBV7-8
CASSARGRRGTYEQYF
TGTGCCAGCAGCGCCAGGGGACGGCGGGGCACCTACGAGCAGTACTTC
>few|TRBJ2-7|TRBD2|TRBV5-1
CASSPGLAGGSFSYEQYF
TGCGCCAGCAGCCCTGGACTAGCGGGAGGCTCCTTCTCCTACGAGCAGTACTTC
>-|TRBJ2-7|-|TRBV18
CASSPIPDEQYF
TGTGCCAGCTCACCAATCCCGGACGAGCAGTACTTC
>-|TRBJ2-2|-|TRBV9
CASSKNTGELFF
TGTGCCAGCAGTAAAAACACCGGGGAGCTGTTTTTT
>-|TRBJ2-1|-|TRBV18
CASSPYRDPSYNEQFF
TGTGCCAGCTCACCATATCGGGACCCCTCCTACAATGAGCAGTTCTTC
>few|TRBJ2-5|-|TRBV15
CATSRDRGTQYF
TGTGCCACCAGCAGAGATCGAGGGACCCAGTACTTC
>-|TRBJ1-2|-|TRBV7-8
CASSLGSAPGTAKNYGYTF
TGTGCCAGCAGCTTAGGGTCCGCGCCGGGGACGGCAAAAAACTATGGCTACACCTTC
>-|TRBJ2-7|-|TRBV18
CASSPPNRVGEQYF
TGTGCCAGCTCACCACCTAACAGGGTTGGCGAGCAGTACTTC
>-|TRBJ2-1|-|TRBV4-1
CASSQGRRRMFF
TGCGCCAGCAGCCAAGGACGTCGCCGGATGTTCTTC
>-|TRBJ2-3|-|TRBV13
CASSLAGGGTDTQYF
TGTGCCAGCAGCTTAGCGGGGGGCGGCACAGATACGCAGTATTTT
>-|TRBJ2-2|-|TRBV7-8
CASSLSQGWAGELFF
TGTGCCAGCAGCTTATCCCAGGGGTGGGCCGGGGAGCTGTTTTTT
>-|TRBJ2-2|-|TRBV7-2
CASSLGAGTTGELFF
TGTGCCAGCAGCTTAGGAGCCGGGACCACCGGGGAGCTGTTTTTT
>-|TRBJ2-7|-|TRBV7-2
CASSLDGSVDEQYF
TGTGCCAGCAGCTTAGACGGGAGTGTTGACGAGCAGTACTTC
>-|TRBJ2-1|TRBD1|TRBV14
CASSLGQGVYNEQFF
TGTGCCAGCAGCCTCGGGCAGGGGGTTTACAATGAGCAGTTCTTC
>-|TRBJ1-4|-|TRBV19
CASSRPSTNEKLFF
TGTGCCAGTAGTAGGCCGTCAACTAATGAAAAACTGTTTTTT
>-|TRBJ2-7|-|TRBV4-2
CASSHPNGIKGIFTYEQYF
TGTGCCAGCAGCCACCCTAACGGTATTAAGGGGATTTTCACCTACGAGCAGTACTTC
>-|TRBJ2-3|-|TRBV4-3
CASSQDVAASTDTQYF
TGCGCCAGCAGCCAAGATGTAGCGGCTAGCACAGATACGCAGTATTTT
>-|TRBJ2-2|-|TRBV4-2
CASSQDREPGELFF
TGTGCCAGCAGCCAAGACAGGGAGCCCGGGGAGCTGTTTTTT
>once|TRBJ2-7|TRBD1|TRBV13
CASSPGQVLAEQYF
TGTGCCAGCAGCCCGGGACAGGTCCTCGCCGAGCAGTACTTC
>few|TRBJ1-5|-|TRBV18
CASSPQSGDQPQHF
TGTGCCAGCTCACCACAATCAGGAGATCAGCCCCAGCATTTT
>once|TRBJ2-5|-|TRBV5-6
CASSSSPGVRETQYF
TGTGCCAGCAGCTCATCGCCGGGGGTTAGAGAGACCCAGTACTTC
>-|TRBJ2-3|-|TRBV19
CASSMNPGARTSTDTQYF
TGTGCCAGTAGTATGAACCCGGGGGCACGGACTAGCACAGATACGCAGTATTTT
>-|TRBJ2-6|TRBD1|TRBV5-1
CASSEGTGSGANVLTF
TGCGCCAGCAGCGAGGGGACAGGGTCCGGGGCCAACGTCCTGACTTTC
>-|TRBJ2-5|TRBD1|TRBV5-1
CASRRQGADETQYF
TGCGCCAGCAGGCGACAGGGGGCTGATGAGACCCAGTACTTC
>-|TRBJ2-1|TRBD1|TRBV10-3
CAISASLTGANEQFF
TGTGCCATCAGCGCGTCCCTCACAGGGGCCAATGAGCAGTTCTTC
>-|TRBJ1-5|-|TRBV5-1
CASQVGPGGNQPQHF
TGCGCCAGCCAGGTAGGACCCGGCGGCAATCAGCCCCAGCATTTT
>-|TRBJ2-7|TRBD1|TRBV7-2
CASSPRTGGYEQYF
TGTGCCAGCAGCCCGAGGACAGGGGGCTACGAGCAGTACTTC
>-|TRBJ1-1|-|TRBV6-1
CASRWAFSEAFF
TGTGCCTCCCGCTGGGCATTCTCTGAAGCTTTCTTT
>few|TRBJ2-3|TRBD2|TRBV4-1
CASSQEGSGRGDTQYF
TGCGCCAGCAGCCAAGAAGGAAGCGGGAGGGGAGATACGCAGTATTTT
>-|TRBJ2-1|TRBD1|TRBV10-3
CAISGGQGSYNEQFF
TGTGCCATCAGTGGGGGACAGGGCTCCTACAATGAGCAGTTCTTC
>-|TRBJ2-2|-|TRBV9
CASSVWAGELFF
TGTGCCAGCAGCGTATGGGCCGGGGAGCTGTTTTTT
>-|TRBJ2-7|TRBD2|TRBV2
CASNRAGGPYEQYF
TGTGCCAGCAACCGAGCGGGAGGTCCCTACGAGCAGTACTTC
>-|TRBJ1-4|-|TRBV15
CATSREAATNEKLFF
TGTGCCACCAGCAGAGAGGCGGCAACTAATGAAAAACTGTTTTTT
>-|TRBJ2-3|-|TRBV14
CASSLVLSADTQYF
TGTGCCAGCAGCCTTGTCCTAAGCGCAGATACGCAGTATTTT